Listed here are 12 T cell receptor beta chains from one sample, sequenced in a study of T cell responses to AZD1222 COVID-19 vaccine. Libraries were prepared by immunoSEQ multiplex PCR; TCRdb keeps only in-frame clonotypes and omits some of them. Of around 60,000 clones in the sample, about 90% are singletons; the top ten hold under 6.5%. The sequences come from peripheral blood, collected on day 0 of AZD1222 vaccination. Receptors originate from an adult in good health.

The chain couples TRBV9 to TRBJ2-5, with D possibly matching TRBD1 (7 bases). This CDR3 has 15 residues. CDR1 and CDR2 from the germline V gene are SGDLS and YYNGEE. Deletions cut 3 bases from V and 5 bases from J, with 17 bases between. CDR3 amino acids: CASSAAGGLGETQYF. The CDR3 DNA follows: TGTGCCAGCAGCGCCGCAGGGGGGCTAGGGGAGACCCAGTACTTC.

In DNA form, the CDR3 reads TGTGCCAGCAGCGTTGGAGGGGGAGCTGGTGGAAACACCATATATTTT. This gives the protein CASSVGGGAGGNTIYF. The chain links TRBV5-6 to TRBJ1-3, with D possibly being TRBD1 (6 bases). Germline CDR1 is SGHDT and CDR2 is YYEEEE. The V end lost 4 bases, the J end lost 3 bases, and 17 bases lay between the germline ends. The CDR3 extends over 16 amino acids.

The rearrangement uses TRBV6-5 and TRBJ2-3; D ambiguous. The CDR3 consists of 12 residues. CDR1 and CDR2 (germline): MNHEY, SVGAGI. Between the trimmed V and J ends, which lost 5 bases and 6 bases, there was a span of 9 bases. CDR3 nucleotide sequence: TGTGCCAGCAGTAAGACTGGGGATACGCAGTATTTT. This sequence encodes CASSKTGDTQYF.

This clone was seen just once. This chain connects TRBV6-5 to TRBJ1-6; TRBD1 matches at 9 bases. Germline V lookup: CDR1 MNHEY, CDR2 SVGAGI. Losses at the gene ends were 6 bases for V and 9 bases for J; bases not matched to a gene: 9. This CDR3 has 15 amino acids. The CDR3 reads CASRPGQGLGSPLHF. CDR3 sequence (DNA): TGTGCCAGCAGACCGGGACAGGGACTGGGTTCACCCCTCCACTTT.

The chain is built from TRBV6-5 and TRBJ1-4, with a tentative D call TRBD1 (5 bases). Germline V lookup: CDR1 MNHEY, CDR2 SVGAGI. V shed 6 bases and J shed 2 bases, with 13 bases lying between them. The length of the CDR3 is 15 residues. CDR3 region: CASSSGRVTNEKLFF. In DNA, the CDR3 is TGTGCCAGCAGCTCCGGCAGGGTCACTAATGAAAAACTGTTTTTT.

The rearrangement links TRBV2 to TRBJ1-3; D unresolved. Looked up from germline, CDR1 is SNHLY and CDR2 is FYNNEI. V lost 1 base to trimming and J lost 7 bases, with 20 bases between them. The CDR3 has 17 residues. The CDR3 spells CASSEGPRLKAGNTIYF. The CDR3 nucleotides read TGTGCCAGCAGTGAAGGACCCCGGTTAAAAGCCGGGAACACCATATATTTT.

The genes are TRBV7-9 and TRBJ1-3, with 9 bases identical to TRBD1. The CDR3 spans 16 residues. The V gene's germline CDR1 is SEHNR and CDR2 FQNEAQ (reference sequence). The junction had 6 bases not matched to a gene; V was cut back by 5 bases and J by 1 base. The CDR3 spells CASSLGQGLSGNTIYF. The CDR3 DNA is TGTGCCAGCAGCCTAGGACAGGGGCTTTCTGGAAACACCATATATTTT. Full variable domain (missing parts from reference TRBV7-9 and TRBJ1-3): DTGVSQNPRHKITKRGQNVTFRCDPISEHNRLYWYRQTLGQGPEFLTYFQNEAQLEKSRLLSDRFSAERPKGSFSTLEIQRTEQGDSAMYLCASSLGQGLSGNTIYFGEGSWLTVV.

V and J are TRBV3-1 (or the pseudogene TRBV3-2) and TRBJ2-4; D gene uncertain. V lost 7 bases to trimming and J lost 3 bases, with 16 bases between them. The germline gives CDR1 LGHDT, CDR2 YNNKEL (reference sequence). This CDR3 is 15 amino acids long. CDR3 nucleotide sequence: TGTGCCAGCACCACTCCGGGTATCGACAAAAACATTCAGTACTTC. Amino acids: CASTTPGIDKNIQYF.

V usage is TRBV2 and J usage is TRBJ1-2, with D unclear. V was cut by 7 bases and J by 0 bases, with 12 bases left in between. The CDR3 is 14 residues long. CDR1 and CDR2 from the germline V gene are SNHLY and FYNNEI. The CDR3 here is CASTDVRTNYGYTF. The CDR3, as DNA: TGTGCCAGCACGGATGTCCGAACTAACTATGGCTACACCTTC.

CDR3 in amino acids: CASSLFRLRGAFDYGYTF. The DNA of the CDR3 is TGTGCCAGCAGCTTATTTCGCCTACGGGGTGCGTTTGACTATGGCTACACCTTC. V usage is TRBV7-9 and J usage is TRBJ1-2; D not certain. CDR1 and CDR2 (germline): SEHNR, FQNEAQ (reference sequence). V gave up 2 bases and J gave up 3 bases, with 22 bases separating them. The CDR3 is 18 residues long. Variable domain in full (rest from reference TRBV7-9 and TRBJ1-2): DTGVSQNPRHKITKRGQNVTFRCDPISEHNRLYWYRQTLGQGPEFLTYFQNEAQLEKSRLLSDRFSAERPKGSFSTLEIQRTEQGDSAMYLCASSLFRLRGAFDYGYTFGSGTRLTVV.

The chain couples TRBV6-1 to TRBJ1-6, with D unresolved. This CDR3 contains 17 residues. The germline V gene has CDR1 MNHNS and CDR2 SASEGT. Trimming shortened V by 4 bases and J by 0 bases, and 13 bases separated the two germline ends. The CDR3 region is CASSARAGTSYNSPLHF. In DNA, the CDR3 is TGTGCCAGCAGTGCTAGGGCAGGAACCTCCTATAATTCACCCCTCCACTTT.

The rearrangement links TRBV19 to TRBJ2-5; no clear D gene. CDR1 and CDR2 from the germline V gene are LNHDA and SQIVND (reference sequence). Trimming took off 4 bases at V and 4 bases at J, with 16 bases between the two ends. The CDR3 has 15 amino acids. The CDR3 region is CASSNPGYRPETQYF. In DNA form, the CDR3 reads TGTGCCAGTAGTAACCCAGGTTATCGGCCAGAGACCCAGTACTTC.